This entry is about one T cell receptor (beta chain). Antigen unknown. The sample comes from a study of PD-L1 blockade in urothelial cancer. The sample's time point: peripheral blood 6 weeks after treatment start. Between 1 and 8 samples, pretreatment and on-treatment, were given by each patient. This CDR3 has 15 amino acids. With V trimmed by 1 base and J by 2 bases, 3 bases remained unmatched. Germline V gene data show CDR1 as MNHNS and CDR2 as SASEGT. Notes on the study in general: Durable benefit was linked to greater 3-week expansion of tumor-associated blood clones.

Sequenced by immunoSEQ multiplex PCR; TCRdb stores in-frame clones only, minus some. The sample records some 39,000 clones, approximately 84% being singletons. This TCR came from a man aged 65 to 85 with urothelial cancer. This chain links TRBV6-1 with TRBJ2-3; 7 bases fit TRBD1. This material consisted of PBMCs, taken around atezolizumab (anti-PD-L1) treatment. The CDR3 here is CASSEDRGFTDTQYF. The DNA for the CDR3 is TGTGCCAGCAGTGAAGACAGGGGATTCACAGATACGCAGTATTTT.